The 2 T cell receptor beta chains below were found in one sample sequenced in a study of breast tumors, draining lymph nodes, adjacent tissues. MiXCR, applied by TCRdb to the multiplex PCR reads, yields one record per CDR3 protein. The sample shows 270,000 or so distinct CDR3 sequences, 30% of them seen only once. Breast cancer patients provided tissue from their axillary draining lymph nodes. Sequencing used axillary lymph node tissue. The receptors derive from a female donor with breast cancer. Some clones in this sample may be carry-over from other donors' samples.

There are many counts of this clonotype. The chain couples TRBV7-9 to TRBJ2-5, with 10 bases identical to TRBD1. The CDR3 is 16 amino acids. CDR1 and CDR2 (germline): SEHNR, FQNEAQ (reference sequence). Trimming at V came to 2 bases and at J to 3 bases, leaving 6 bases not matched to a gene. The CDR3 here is CASSLTGQGPKETQYF. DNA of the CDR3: TGTGCCAGCAGCTTAACGGGACAGGGGCCGAAAGAGACCCAGTACTTC.

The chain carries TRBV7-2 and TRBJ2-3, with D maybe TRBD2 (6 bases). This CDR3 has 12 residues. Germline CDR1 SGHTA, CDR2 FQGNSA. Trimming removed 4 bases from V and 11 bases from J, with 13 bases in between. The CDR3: CASSSGGDEQYF. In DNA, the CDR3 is TGTGCCAGCAGCTCCGGAGGGGATGAGCAGTATTTT.